A selection of T cell receptor beta chains follows, all from one sample in a study of T-cell memory formation after mild COVID-19. TCRdb redid the calling of the 5' RACE reads with MiXCR, one entry per CDR3 protein. The table shows 350,000 to 400,000 distinct CDR3 sequences, with 13% to 15% occurring only once. The sample taken for sequencing was PBMCs or a T cell subset sorted from them (not recorded which). These receptors all come from a man aged 18 to 35 who had mild COVID-19 (a few samples of this study predate the infection). Cell type and time point are not known. The CDR3 runs from the conserved cysteine through the conserved F or W. The D gene is left open where the match is weak. The size field is filled for only some rows; it gives once, few, many or a size class.

d_call | j_call | v_call | clone_size | cdr3_aa | cdr3_nt
TRBD1 | TRBJ2-1 | TRBV24-1 | many | CATSDPGQGNNEQFF | TGTGCAACCAGTGACCCGGGACAGGGAAACAATGAGCAGTTCTTC
NA | TRBJ2-5 | TRBV28 | NA | CASSFPKQWETQYF | TGTGCCAGCAGTTTCCCAAAGCAGTGGGAGACCCAGTACTTC
TRBD1 | TRBJ2-2 | TRBV29-1 | few | CSADRETTGELFF | TGCAGCGCGGACAGGGAAACCACCGGGGAGCTGTTTTTT
NA | TRBJ1-5 | TRBV20-1 | NA | CSAGPGGSFRPQHF | TGCAGTGCGGGACCGGGAGGCTCGTTTCGGCCCCAGCATTTT
NA | TRBJ2-3 | TRBV4-3 | NA | CASSQDGRGDTDTQYF | TGCGCCAGCAGCCAAGATGGGAGAGGGGACACAGATACGCAGTATTTT
NA | TRBJ2-5 | TRBV11-2 | once | CASSPAGTQYF | TGTGCCAGCAGCCCGGCGGGGACCCAGTACTTC
NA | TRBJ1-5 | TRBV7-9 | NA | CASSCPHGDLQPQHF | TGTGCCAGCAGCTGCCCCCACGGCGATTTGCAGCCCCAGCATTTT
NA | TRBJ1-4 | TRBV5-1 | few | CASSLGLFNEKLFF | TGCGCCAGCAGCTTGGGCCTATTTAATGAAAAACTGTTTTTT
NA | TRBJ2-7 | TRBV6-2/TRBV6-3 | NA | CASSYSGAGHPYEQYF | TGTGCCAGCAGTTACTCGGGGGCGGGACACCCCTACGAGCAGTACTTC
TRBD1 | TRBJ2-5 | TRBV18 | NA | CASSPPPGTGQETQYF | TGTGCCAGCTCACCCCCTCCTGGGACAGGGCAAGAGACCCAGTACTTC
NA | TRBJ2-4 | TRBV6-5 | NA | CASSGQGKNIQYF | TGTGCCAGCAGTGGGCAGGGGAAAAACATTCAGTACTTC
NA | TRBJ1-2 | TRBV4-1 | few | CASSQEPGDRYGYTF | TGCGCCAGCAGCCAAGAGCCGGGGGACCGCTATGGCTACACCTTC
TRBD2 | TRBJ2-7 | TRBV9 | few | CASSVHPTSVYEQYF | TGTGCCAGCAGCGTCCACCCGACTAGCGTGTACGAGCAGTACTTC
TRBD1 | TRBJ2-3 | TRBV12-3/TRBV12-4 | few | CASSWDRATDTQYF | TGTGCCAGCAGTTGGGACAGGGCCACAGATACGCAGTATTTT
NA | TRBJ2-3 | TRBV24-1 | few | CATSDARDSDGDTQYF | TGTGCCACCAGTGATGCCCGGGACTCCGATGGAGATACGCAGTATTTT
NA | TRBJ2-5 | TRBV3-1 | NA | CASSLSKGGVQQETQYF | TGTGCCAGCAGCCTGAGCAAGGGGGGGGTCCAACAAGAGACCCAGTACTTC
NA | TRBJ2-7 | TRBV7-2 | NA | CASSLKVGNEQYF | TGTGCCAGCAGCCTCAAAGTAGGGAACGAGCAGTACTTC
TRBD2 | TRBJ2-1 | TRBV7-9 | NA | CAHGGLADYNEQFF | TGTGCCCACGGGGGACTAGCGGACTACAATGAGCAGTTCTTC
NA | TRBJ2-2 | TRBV6-6 | few | CASQRAGELFF | TGTGCCAGCCAGCGGGCCGGGGAGCTGTTTTTT
NA | TRBJ1-5 | TRBV5-1 | few | CASSLESDQPQHF | TGCGCCAGCAGCTTGGAGAGCGATCAGCCCCAGCATTTT
NA | TRBJ1-1 | TRBV20-1 | few | CSAYRDTNTEAFF | TGCAGTGCCTACAGGGATACGAACACTGAAGCTTTCTTT
NA | TRBJ2-5 | TRBV5-4 | NA | CDSSLRQEQETQYF | TGTGACAGCAGCTTGAGACAGGAGCAAGAGACCCAGTACTTC
NA | TRBJ2-7 | TRBV7-9 | NA | CASSIVNYEQYF | TGTGCCAGCAGCATAGTTAATTACGAGCAGTACTTC
NA | TRBJ1-4 | TRBV4-1 | NA | CASSPGKVTEKLFF | TGCGCCAGCAGCCCTGGGAAGGTTACCGAAAAACTGTTTTTT
NA | TRBJ2-2 | TRBV3-1 | few | CASSQAGPLSPENTGELFF | TGTGCCAGCAGCCAAGCGGGCCCCCTGTCCCCCGAGAACACCGGGGAGCTGTTTTTT
NA | TRBJ2-3 | TRBV6-2/TRBV6-3 | many | CASSYWSTDTQYF | TGTGCCAGCAGTTACTGGAGCACAGATACGCAGTATTTT
TRBD2 | TRBJ2-1 | TRBV7-2 | NA | CASSFGGGGPPTGQFF | TGTGCCAGCAGCTTTGGGGGCGGGGGGCCGCCAACGGGGCAGTTCTTC
TRBD2 | TRBJ2-1 | TRBV5-1 | few | CASSLARGVKSDEQFF | TGCGCCAGCAGCTTGGCGCGGGGGGTTAAATCGGATGAGCAGTTCTTC
TRBD1 | TRBJ2-1 | TRBV5-1 | NA | CASSLVRDRENNEQFF | TGCGCCAGCAGCTTGGTCCGGGACAGGGAAAACAATGAGCAGTTCTTC
NA | TRBJ2-7 | TRBV7-9 | NA | CASSFRESAYEQYF | TGTGCCAGCAGCTTTCGGGAGTCAGCGTACGAGCAGTACTTC
NA | TRBJ2-3 | TRBV9 | few | CASSVGEADDTQYF | TGTGCCAGCAGCGTAGGAGAAGCCGACGATACGCAGTATTTT